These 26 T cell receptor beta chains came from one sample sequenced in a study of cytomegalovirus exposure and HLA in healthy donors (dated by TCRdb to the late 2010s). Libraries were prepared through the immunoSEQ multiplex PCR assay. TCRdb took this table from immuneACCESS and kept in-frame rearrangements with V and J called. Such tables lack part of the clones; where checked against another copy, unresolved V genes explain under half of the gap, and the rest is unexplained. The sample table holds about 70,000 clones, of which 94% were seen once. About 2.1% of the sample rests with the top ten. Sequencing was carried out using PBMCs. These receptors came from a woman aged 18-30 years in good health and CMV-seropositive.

The CDR3 nucleotides read TGTGCCAGCAGCTTAGGAACGGTGACCCAGTACTTC. Its translation: CASSLGTVTQYF. This chain joins TRBV7-6 and TRBJ2-5; no clear D gene. Germline CDR1 is SGHVS and CDR2 is FNYEAQ. This CDR3 spans 12 amino acids. With 1 base removed from V and 7 bases from J, the gap between germline ends came to 7 bases.

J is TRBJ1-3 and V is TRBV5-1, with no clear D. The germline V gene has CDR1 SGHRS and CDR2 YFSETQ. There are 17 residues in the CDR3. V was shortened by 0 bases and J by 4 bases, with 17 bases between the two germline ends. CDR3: CASSLAEGTFGGNTIYF. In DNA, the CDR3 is TGCGCCAGCAGCTTGGCTGAGGGAACCTTCGGCGGAAACACCATATATTTT.

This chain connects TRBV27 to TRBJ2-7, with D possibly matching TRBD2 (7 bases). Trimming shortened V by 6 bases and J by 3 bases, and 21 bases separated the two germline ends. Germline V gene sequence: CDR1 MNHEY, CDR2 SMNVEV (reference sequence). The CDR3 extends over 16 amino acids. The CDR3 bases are TGTGCCAGCAGCTCACGGGGGGCGGGAGACCTCTACGAGCAGTACTTC. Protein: CASSSRGAGDLYEQYF.

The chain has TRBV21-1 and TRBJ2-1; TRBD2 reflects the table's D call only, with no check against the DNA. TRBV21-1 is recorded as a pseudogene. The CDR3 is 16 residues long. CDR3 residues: CASSARGSARNGEQFF. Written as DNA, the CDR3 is TGTGCCAGCAGCGCCCGCGGAAGCGCCCGTAATGGTGAGCAGTTCTTC.

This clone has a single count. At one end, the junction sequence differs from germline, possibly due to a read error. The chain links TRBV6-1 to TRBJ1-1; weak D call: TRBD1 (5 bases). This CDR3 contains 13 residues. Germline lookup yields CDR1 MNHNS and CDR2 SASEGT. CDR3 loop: CASNEPGDTEAFF. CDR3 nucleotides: TGTGCCAGCAATGAACCGGGGGATACTGAAGCTTTCTTT.

The CDR3 is CASSGREQFF. CDR3 DNA: TGTGCCAGCAGTGGCAGAGAGCAGTTCTTC. The chain combines TRBV2 with TRBJ2-1, with unresolved D. Germline values: CDR1 SNHLY, CDR2 FYNNEI. The V end lost 4 bases, the J end lost 10 bases, and 5 bases lay between the germline ends. The CDR3 runs to 10 residues.

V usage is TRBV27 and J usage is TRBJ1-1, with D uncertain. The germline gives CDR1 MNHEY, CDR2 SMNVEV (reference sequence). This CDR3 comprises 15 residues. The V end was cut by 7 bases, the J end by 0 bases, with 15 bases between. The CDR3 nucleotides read TGTGCCAGCACGACAAGTTCAGTCATGAACACTGAAGCTTTCTTT. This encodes CASTTSSVMNTEAFF.

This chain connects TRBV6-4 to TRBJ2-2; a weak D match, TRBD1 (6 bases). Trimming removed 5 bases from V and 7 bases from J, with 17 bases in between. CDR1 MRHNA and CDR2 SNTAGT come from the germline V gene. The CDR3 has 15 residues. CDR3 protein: CASSLQGSSGGELFF. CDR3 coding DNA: TGTGCCAGCAGTCTACAGGGCAGTTCTGGCGGGGAGCTGTTTTTT.

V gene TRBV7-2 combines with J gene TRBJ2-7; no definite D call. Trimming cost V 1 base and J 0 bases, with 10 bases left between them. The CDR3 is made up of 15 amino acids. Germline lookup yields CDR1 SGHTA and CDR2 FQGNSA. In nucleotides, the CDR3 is TGTGCCAGCAGCTTAGAGGTGACTCACTCCTACGAGCAGTACTTC. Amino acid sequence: CASSLEVTHSYEQYF.

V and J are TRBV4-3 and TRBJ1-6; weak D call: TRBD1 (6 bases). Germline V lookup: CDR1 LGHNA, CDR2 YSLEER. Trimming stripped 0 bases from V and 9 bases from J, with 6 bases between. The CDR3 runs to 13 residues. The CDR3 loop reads CASSQDRGSPLHF. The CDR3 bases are TGCGCCAGCAGCCAAGACAGGGGTTCACCCCTCCACTTT.

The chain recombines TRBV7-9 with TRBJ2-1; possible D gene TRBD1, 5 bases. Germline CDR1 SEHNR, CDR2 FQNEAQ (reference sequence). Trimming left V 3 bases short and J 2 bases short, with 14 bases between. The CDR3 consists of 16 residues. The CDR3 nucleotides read TGTGCCAGCAGCTTCGTTGGGGCCTCCACCTACAATGAGCAGTTCTTC. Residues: CASSFVGASTYNEQFF.

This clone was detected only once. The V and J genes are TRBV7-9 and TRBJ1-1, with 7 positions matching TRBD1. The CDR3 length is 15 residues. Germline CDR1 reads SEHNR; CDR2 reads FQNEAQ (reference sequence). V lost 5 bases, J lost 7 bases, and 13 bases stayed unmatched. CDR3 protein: CASSEKGSRGIEAFF. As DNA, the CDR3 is TGTGCCAGCAGCGAAAAAGGTAGCAGGGGGATTGAAGCTTTCTTT.

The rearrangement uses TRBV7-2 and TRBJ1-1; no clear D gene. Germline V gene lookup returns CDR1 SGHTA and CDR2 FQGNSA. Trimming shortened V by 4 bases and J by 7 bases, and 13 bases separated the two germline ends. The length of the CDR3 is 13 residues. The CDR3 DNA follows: TGTGCCAGCAGCTCGCCAATCGCGGTTGAAGCTTTCTTT. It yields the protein CASSSPIAVEAFF.

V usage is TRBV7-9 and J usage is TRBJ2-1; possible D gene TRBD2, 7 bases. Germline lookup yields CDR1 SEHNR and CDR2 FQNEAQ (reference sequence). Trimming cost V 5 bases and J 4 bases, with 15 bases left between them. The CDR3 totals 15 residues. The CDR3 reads CASSRDTGGYNEQFF. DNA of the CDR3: TGTGCCAGCAGCCGGGACACGGGGGGATACAATGAGCAGTTCTTC.

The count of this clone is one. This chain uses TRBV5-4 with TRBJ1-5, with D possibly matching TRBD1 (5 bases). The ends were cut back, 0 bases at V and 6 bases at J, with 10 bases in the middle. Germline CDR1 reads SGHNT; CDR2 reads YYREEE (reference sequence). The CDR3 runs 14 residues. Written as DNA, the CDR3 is TGTGCCAGCAGCTTGGATGGGGGGGGTCAGCCCCAGCATTTT. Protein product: CASSLDGGGQPQHF.

The CDR3 coding sequence is TGTGCCAGCAGCCCCGGGGGAACCAAAAACATTCAGTACTTC. Translating gives CASSPGGTKNIQYF. The chain combines TRBV11-2 with TRBJ2-4, with D perhaps TRBD2 (6 bases). Trimming removed 5 bases from V and 2 bases from J, with 10 bases in between. The germline CDR1 and CDR2 sequences are SGHAT and FQNNGV. This CDR3 comprises 14 residues.

CDR3 coding DNA: TGTGCCAGCAGCTTTAACTACGAGCAGTACTTC. Translation gives CASSFNYEQYF. The J gene is TRBJ2-7, the V gene TRBV7-2, with D unresolved. The germline CDR1 and CDR2 sequences are SGHTA and FQGNSA. Between the trimmed V and J ends, which lost 3 bases and 3 bases, there was a span of 3 bases. The length of the CDR3 is 11 residues.

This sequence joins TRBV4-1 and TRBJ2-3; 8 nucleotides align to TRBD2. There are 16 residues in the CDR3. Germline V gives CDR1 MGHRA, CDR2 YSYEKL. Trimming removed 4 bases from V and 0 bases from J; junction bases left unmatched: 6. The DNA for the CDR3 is TGCGCCAGCAGCCCCCGGGCTAGCGGGAGCACAGATACGCAGTATTTT. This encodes CASSPRASGSTDTQYF.

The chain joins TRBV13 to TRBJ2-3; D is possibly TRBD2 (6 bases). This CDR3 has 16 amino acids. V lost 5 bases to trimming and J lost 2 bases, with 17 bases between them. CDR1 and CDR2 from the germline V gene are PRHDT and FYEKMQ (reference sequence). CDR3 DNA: TGTGCCAGCAGCCCCCTGACTAGTACTCTCACAGATACGCAGTATTTT. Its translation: CASSPLTSTLTDTQYF.

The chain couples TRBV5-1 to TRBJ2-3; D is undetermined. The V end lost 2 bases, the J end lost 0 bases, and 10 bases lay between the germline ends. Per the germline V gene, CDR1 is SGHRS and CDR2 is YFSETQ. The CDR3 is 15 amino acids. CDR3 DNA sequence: TGCGCCAGCAGCTTTATGGAGAGGAGCACAGATACGCAGTATTTT. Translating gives CASSFMERSTDTQYF.

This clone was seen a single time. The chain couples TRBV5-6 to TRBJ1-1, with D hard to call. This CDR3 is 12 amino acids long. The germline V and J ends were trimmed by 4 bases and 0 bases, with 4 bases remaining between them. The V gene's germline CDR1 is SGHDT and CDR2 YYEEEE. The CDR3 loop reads CASSHLNTEAFF. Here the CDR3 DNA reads TGTGCCAGCAGCCATCTGAACACTGAAGCTTTCTTT.

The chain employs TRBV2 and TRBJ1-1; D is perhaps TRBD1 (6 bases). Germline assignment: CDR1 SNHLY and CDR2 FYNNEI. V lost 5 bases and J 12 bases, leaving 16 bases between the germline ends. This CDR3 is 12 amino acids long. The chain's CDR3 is CASSNQGRETFF. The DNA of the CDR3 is TGTGCCAGCAGTAATCAGGGGAGGGAAACTTTCTTT.

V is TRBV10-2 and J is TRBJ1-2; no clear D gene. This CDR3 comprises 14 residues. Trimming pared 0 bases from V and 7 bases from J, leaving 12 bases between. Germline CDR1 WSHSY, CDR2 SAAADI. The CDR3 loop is CASSESLGEVGYTF. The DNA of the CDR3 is TGCGCCAGCAGTGAGTCGCTCGGGGAAGTTGGCTACACCTTC.

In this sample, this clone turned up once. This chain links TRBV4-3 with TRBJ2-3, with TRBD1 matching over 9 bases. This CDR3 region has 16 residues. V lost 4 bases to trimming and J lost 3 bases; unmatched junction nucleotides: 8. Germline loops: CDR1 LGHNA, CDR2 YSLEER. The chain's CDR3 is CASSPGTGRGTDTQYF. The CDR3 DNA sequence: TGCGCCAGCAGCCCCGGGACAGGGAGAGGGACAGATACGCAGTATTTT.

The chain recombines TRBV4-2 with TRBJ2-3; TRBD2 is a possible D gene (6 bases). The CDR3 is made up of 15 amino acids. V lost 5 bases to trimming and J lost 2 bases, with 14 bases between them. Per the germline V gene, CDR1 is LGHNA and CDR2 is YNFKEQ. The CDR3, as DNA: TGTGCCAGCAGCACCCGGGACTCGTCCACAGATACGCAGTATTTT. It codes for CASSTRDSSTDTQYF.

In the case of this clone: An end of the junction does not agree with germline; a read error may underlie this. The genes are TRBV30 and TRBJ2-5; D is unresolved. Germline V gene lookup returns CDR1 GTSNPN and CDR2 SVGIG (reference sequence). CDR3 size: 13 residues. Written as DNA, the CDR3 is TGTGCCTGGAGTGTAGTAGGCGGAGAGATCCAGTACTTC. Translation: CAWSVVGGEIQYF.